The 7 T cell receptor beta chains presented below share a single source sample, sequenced in a study of radiotherapy plus CTLA-4 blockade in lung cancer. Sequenced by immunoSEQ multiplex PCR; TCRdb stores in-frame clones only, minus some. The table includes 110,000 or so clones, around 75% detected once. The sample in question was peripheral blood, obtained from a patient treated with radiotherapy plus ipilimumab. Receptor source: a human donor with non-small cell lung cancer who had a partial response to radiotherapy plus ipilimumab.

V usage is TRBV11-2 and J usage is TRBJ2-5, with D unclear. The V gene lost 1 base and the J gene lost 5 bases, with 5 bases spanning the gap. Germline V gene data show CDR1 as SGHAT and CDR2 as FQNNGV. This CDR3 has 12 amino acids. The CDR3 coding sequence is TGTGCCAGCAGCTTAGTCCCGGAGACCCAGTACTTC. This codes for CASSLVPETQYF.

The chain employs TRBV2 and TRBJ2-7; 11 bases fit TRBD2. Per germline, CDR1 SNHLY and CDR2 FYNNEI. The ends lost 9 bases at V and 1 base at J; junction bases unmatched: 5. There are 14 residues in the CDR3. The chain's CDR3 is CASAGTSGSYEQYF. CDR3 sequence (DNA): TGTGCCAGTGCCGGGACTAGCGGATCCTACGAGCAGTACTTC.

The V call is TRBV7-3, the J call TRBJ2-1, with 9 bases matching TRBD1. The CDR3 spans 16 residues. The V gene's germline CDR1 is SGHTA and CDR2 FQGTGA. The junction had 11 bases not matched to a gene; V was cut back by 5 bases and J by 6 bases. For the CDR3, the DNA is TGTGCCAGCAGCCCCTCGAGGGACAGGGTGTTCAATGAGCAGTTCTTC. Translated: CASSPSRDRVFNEQFF.

The chain joins TRBV18 to TRBJ2-1; 9 bases are a match to TRBD1. V lost 8 bases and J lost 8; bases outside the gene matches: 7. CDR3 length: 13 amino acids. The V gene's germline CDR1 is KGHSH and CDR2 LQKENI. The CDR3 spells CASIRDREDEQFF. The CDR3 DNA reads TGTGCCAGCATCCGGGACAGGGAAGATGAGCAGTTCTTC.

V and J are TRBV4-2 and TRBJ2-4; 7 bases map to TRBD1. V shed 1 base and J 10 bases; nucleotides not matched to a gene: 4. This CDR3 has 13 amino acids. Germline CDR1 reads LGHNA; CDR2 reads YNFKEQ. CDR3 DNA sequence: TGTGCCAGCAGCCAAGGACAGGGCGTTATTCAGTACTTC. Its protein is CASSQGQGVIQYF.

The rearrangement joins TRBV11-2 to TRBJ1-4; 10 nucleotides match TRBD1. The CDR3 consists of 16 residues. Germline V lookup: CDR1 SGHAT, CDR2 FQNNGV. V shed 4 bases and J 10 bases; nucleotides not matched to a gene: 12. The CDR3 here is CASSSHLRQGAGKLFF. In nucleotides, the CDR3 is TGTGCCAGCAGCTCCCACCTCAGACAGGGGGCCGGAAAACTGTTTTTT. Together with reference TRBV11-2 and TRBJ1-4, the CDR3 gives the full variable domain: EAGVAQSPRYKIIEKRQSVAFWCNPISGHATLYWYQQILGQGPKLLIQFQNNGVVDDSQLPKDRFSAERLKGVDSTLKIQPAKLEDSAVYLCASSSHLRQGAGKLFFGSGTQLSVL.

The chain carries TRBV7-2 and TRBJ2-1; D is possibly TRBD2 (6 bases). V was clipped by 1 base and J by 0 bases, with 7 bases between them. CDR3 size: 15 residues. Germline CDR1 SGHTA, CDR2 FQGNSA. CDR3 sequence: CASSLDGSSYNEQFF. In DNA form, the CDR3 reads TGTGCCAGCAGCTTAGACGGGAGCTCCTACAATGAGCAGTTCTTC.